These 13 T cell receptor beta chains were all obtained from the same sample, sequenced in a study of cytotoxic CD8 clonotypes in ibrutinib-treated CLL. Profiled with immunoSEQ multiplex PCR; TCRdb holds only in-frame clones, not every one. The sample yields roughly 53,000 clones, roughly 54% seen once. The specimen comprised PBMCs, sampled at disease progression, from a patient treated with ibrutinib. These receptors all come from a human donor with chronic lymphocytic leukemia.

The CDR3 DNA follows: TGTGCCAGCAGCTTAGGAGGATCAGATTACGAGCAGTACTTC. Translating it yields CASSLGGSDYEQYF. The chain recombines TRBV7-2 with TRBJ2-7; no definite D call. This CDR3 region has 14 residues. V was cut by 1 base and J by 4 bases, with 11 bases left in between. Per the germline V gene, CDR1 is SGHTA and CDR2 is FQGNSA.

The V and J genes are TRBV7-8 and TRBJ2-3; the D gene is possibly TRBD2 (6 bases). Germline assignment: CDR1 SGHVS and CDR2 FQNEAQ. The CDR3 spans 15 residues. The V gene lost 1 base and the J gene lost 8 bases, with 16 bases spanning the gap. CDR3 coding DNA: TGTGCCAGCAGCTTAGGGAATCGGGGGATTGGTACGCAGTATTTT. Translating gives CASSLGNRGIGTQYF.

This clone has a single count. The chain is built from TRBV30 and TRBJ1-2; D is ambiguous. Trimming left V 0 bases short and J 4 bases short, with 12 bases between. The CDR3 contains 14 residues. CDR1 and CDR2 (germline): GTSNPN, SVGIG (reference sequence). CDR3 amino acids: CAWSVNGIFYGYTF. The CDR3 DNA reads TGTGCCTGGAGTGTGAACGGAATTTTCTATGGCTACACCTTC. The whole variable domain, remainder taken from reference TRBV30 and TRBJ1-2, is SQTIHQWPATLVQPVGSPLSLECTVEGTSNPNLYWYRQAAGRGLQLLFYSVGIGQISSEVPQNLSASRPQDRQFILSSKKLLLSDSGFYLCAWSVNGIFYGYTFGSGTRLTVV.

This rearrangement joins TRBV18 to TRBJ2-7; 9 nucleotides agree with TRBD2. This CDR3 region has 14 residues. With V trimmed by 3 bases and J by 6 bases, 6 bases remained unmatched. CDR1 KGHSH and CDR2 LQKENI come from the germline V gene. CDR3 bases: TGTGCCAGCTCACCGATGGGACTAGCCGGCGAGCAGTACTTC. Translation gives CASSPMGLAGEQYF.

The J gene is TRBJ2-7, the V gene TRBV27, with 10 bases fitting TRBD2. The CDR3 sequence is 15 residues long. The V segment lost 5 bases and the J segment 0 bases; nucleotides outside the gene matches: 4. Germline assignment: CDR1 MNHEY and CDR2 SMNVEV (reference sequence). CDR3 amino acids: CASSQGLADSYEQYF. The CDR3 DNA is TGTGCCAGCAGTCAAGGACTAGCGGACTCCTACGAGCAGTACTTC.

The chain links TRBV5-1 to TRBJ1-5, with TRBD1 matching 7 bases. Germline CDR1 is SGHRS and CDR2 is YFSETQ. Trimming took 7 bases from V and 3 from J; bases not matched to a gene: 7. The CDR3 has 14 amino acids. The CDR3: CASSSGQNNQPQHF. CDR3 in DNA: TGCGCCAGCTCGTCGGGACAGAACAATCAGCCCCAGCATTTT.

This chain connects TRBV2 to TRBJ1-1; D possibly corresponds to TRBD1 (5 bases). The CDR3 consists of 14 residues. The V end lost 3 bases, the J end lost 1 base, and 9 bases lay between the germline ends. Germline V gene sequence: CDR1 SNHLY, CDR2 FYNNEI. The CDR3 bases are TGTGCCAGCAGTGATCAGGGATCGAACACTGAAGCTTTCTTT. Translating it yields CASSDQGSNTEAFF.

The chain couples TRBV30 to TRBJ2-7, with TRBD2 matching over 11 bases. Per germline, CDR1 GTSNPN and CDR2 SVGIG (reference sequence). Trimming cost V 1 base and J 6 bases; bases outside gene matches: 5. The CDR3 length is 14 residues. The chain's CDR3 is CAWSGLGLAAEQYF. CDR3 nucleotides: TGTGCCTGGAGTGGATTGGGACTAGCGGCCGAGCAGTACTTC.

This sequence joins TRBV6-5 and TRBJ2-7; 11 positions agree with TRBD2. With V trimmed by 9 bases and J by 10 bases, 5 bases remained unmatched. Germline V CDR1 and CDR2: MNHEY, SVGAGI. This CDR3 region has 11 residues. CDR3 nucleotide sequence: TGTGCCAGTCTTAGCGGGAGGGCCCAGTACTTC. Translating gives CASLSGRAQYF.

The table lists this clone with a count of one. The gene calls are TRBV9 and TRBJ2-7; 14 nucleotides agree with TRBD2. The CDR3 totals 14 residues. Per germline, CDR1 SGDLS and CDR2 YYNGEE. The junction had 4 bases not matched to a gene; V was cut back by 7 bases and J by 4 bases. This CDR3 reads CASSTSGRDYEQYF. As DNA, the CDR3 is TGTGCCAGCTCGACTAGCGGGAGGGATTACGAGCAGTACTTC. Full variable domain (missing parts from reference TRBV9 and TRBJ2-7): DSGVTQTPKHLITATGQRVTLRCSPRSGDLSVYWYQQSLDQGLQFLIQYYNGEERAKGNILERFSAQQFPDLHSELNLSSLELGDSALYFCASSTSGRDYEQYFGPGTRLTVT.

The sample holds a few counts of this clone. V gene TRBV7-2 combines with J gene TRBJ1-1; maybe TRBD1 (5 bases). Germline V gene lookup returns CDR1 SGHTA and CDR2 FQGNSA. The CDR3 sequence is 13 residues long. Trimming stripped 0 bases from V and 8 bases from J, with 10 bases between. The DNA for the CDR3 is TGTGCCAGCAGCTTAGCGTATCGGACAGAAGCTTTCTTT. It translates to CASSLAYRTEAFF.

This clone was detected a few times. The CDR3 sequence is CASRNPGQGQPQHF. In DNA form, the CDR3 reads TGTGCCAGCAGAAATCCGGGACAAGGTCAGCCCCAGCATTTT. V and J are TRBV27 and TRBJ1-5, with a possible D match to TRBD1 (6 bases). CDR1 is MNHEY and CDR2 is SMNVEV in the germline V gene (reference sequence). Trimming left V 6 bases short and J 6 bases short, with 15 bases between. The CDR3 contains 14 residues.

This clone showed up many times. For the CDR3, the DNA is TGTGCCAGCAGAGGAACAGGGAATTCACCCCTCCACTTT. This gives the protein CASRGTGNSPLHF. The chain joins TRBV11-1 to TRBJ1-6; D possibly corresponds to TRBD1 (6 bases). V was shortened by 6 bases and J by 7 bases, with 10 bases between the two germline ends. The CDR3 is 13 residues long. CDR1 and CDR2 (germline): SGHAT, FQDESV (reference sequence).